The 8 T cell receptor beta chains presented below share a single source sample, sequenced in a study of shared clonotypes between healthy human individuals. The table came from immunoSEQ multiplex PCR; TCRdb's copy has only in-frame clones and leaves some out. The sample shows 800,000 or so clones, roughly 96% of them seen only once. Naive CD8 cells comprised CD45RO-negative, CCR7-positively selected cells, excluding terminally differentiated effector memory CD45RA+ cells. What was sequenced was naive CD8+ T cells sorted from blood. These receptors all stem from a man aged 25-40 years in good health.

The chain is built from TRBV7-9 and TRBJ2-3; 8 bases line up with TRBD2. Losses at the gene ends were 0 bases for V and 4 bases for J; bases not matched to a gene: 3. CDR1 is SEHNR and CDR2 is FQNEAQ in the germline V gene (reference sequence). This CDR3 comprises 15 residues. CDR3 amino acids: CASSLAETSADTQYF. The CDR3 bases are TGTGCCAGCAGCTTAGCGGAGACTAGCGCAGATACGCAGTATTTT.

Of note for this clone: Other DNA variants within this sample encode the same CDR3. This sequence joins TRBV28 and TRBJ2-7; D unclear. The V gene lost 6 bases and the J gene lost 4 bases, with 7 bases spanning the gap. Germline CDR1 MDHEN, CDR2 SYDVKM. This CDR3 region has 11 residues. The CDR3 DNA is TGTGCCAGCAGCTACCTGTACGAGCAGTACTTC. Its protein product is CASSYLYEQYF.

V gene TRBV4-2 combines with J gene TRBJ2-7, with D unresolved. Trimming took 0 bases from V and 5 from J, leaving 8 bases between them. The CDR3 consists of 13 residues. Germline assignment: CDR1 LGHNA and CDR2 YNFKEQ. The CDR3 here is CASSQDRLHEQYF. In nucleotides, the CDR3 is TGTGCCAGCAGCCAAGATCGACTCCACGAGCAGTACTTC.

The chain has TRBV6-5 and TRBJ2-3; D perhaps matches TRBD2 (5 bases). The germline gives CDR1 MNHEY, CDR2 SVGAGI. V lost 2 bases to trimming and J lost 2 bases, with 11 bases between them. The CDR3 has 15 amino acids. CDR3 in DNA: TGTGCCAGCAGTTACCGTTGGGAGCTCACAGATACGCAGTATTTT. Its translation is CASSYRWELTDTQYF.

CDR3 nucleotides: TGTGCCAGCTCCCACTGGGGGACTAACTATGGCTACACCTTC. Its translation: CASSHWGTNYGYTF. The chain carries TRBV7-9 and TRBJ1-2, with a tentative D call TRBD1 (5 bases). The length of the CDR3 is 14 residues. CDR1 is SEHNR and CDR2 is FQNEAQ in the germline V gene (reference sequence). V was cut by 8 bases and J by 0 bases, with 13 bases left in between.

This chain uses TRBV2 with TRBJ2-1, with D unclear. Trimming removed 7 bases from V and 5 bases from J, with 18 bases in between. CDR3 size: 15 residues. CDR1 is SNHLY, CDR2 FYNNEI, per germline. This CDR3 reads CASTDIFVVNNEQFF. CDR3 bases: TGTGCCAGCACCGACATATTCGTCGTGAACAATGAGCAGTTCTTC.

The CDR3 coding sequence is TGCAGCGTTGAGACCAGGGAGAGCACAGATACGCAGTATTTT. It specifies CSVETRESTDTQYF. This chain links TRBV29-1 with TRBJ2-3, with D perhaps assigned TRBD1 or TRBD2 (5 bases each). Trimming shortened V by 3 bases and J by 0 bases, and 10 bases separated the two germline ends. The CDR3 spans 14 residues. CDR1 is SQVTM and CDR2 is ANQGSEA in the germline V gene.

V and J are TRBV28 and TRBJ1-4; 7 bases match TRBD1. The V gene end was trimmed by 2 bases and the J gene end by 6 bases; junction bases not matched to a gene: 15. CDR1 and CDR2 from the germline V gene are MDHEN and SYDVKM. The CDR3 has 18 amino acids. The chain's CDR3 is CASSLDREGTDRDEKLFF. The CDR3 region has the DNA TGTGCCAGCAGTTTAGATCGGGAAGGGACTGACAGGGATGAAAAACTGTTTTTT.